These 27 T cell receptor beta chains share one sample of origin, sequenced in a study of beta chain features in type 1 diabetes. Sequenced material consisted of expressed TCRB transcripts (all of the isolated RNA was reverse transcribed). Using immunoSEQ multiplex PCR, the repertoire was profiled, and TCRdb retains in-frame clones only, with some absent. The sample includes fewer than 550,000 clones, more than 9.5% of them seen just once. What was sequenced was naive CD4+ T cells from blood. These receptors all stem from a woman aged 18-29 years in good health.

The chain recombines TRBV29-1 with TRBJ2-7; 7 positions match TRBD2. Trimming at V came to 7 bases and at J to 4 bases, leaving 10 bases not matched to a gene. Germline CDR1 reads SQVTM; CDR2 reads ANQGSEA. CDR3 length: 13 residues. CDR3 DNA sequence: TGCAGCGCCGTTGGCCACGGGAGGTACGAGCAGTACTTC. Translated: CSAVGHGRYEQYF.

The chain has TRBV6-6 and TRBJ2-3, with D unclear. Trimming took off 7 bases at V and 0 bases at J, with 11 bases between the two ends. Germline-derived CDR1 and CDR2 are MNHNY and SVGAGI (reference sequence). The CDR3 is 14 amino acids. CDR3 sequence: CASKVTASTDTQYF. DNA for the CDR3: TGTGCCAGCAAGGTAACAGCTAGCACAGATACGCAGTATTTT.

This clone was observed a handful of times. The chain employs TRBV9 and TRBJ2-7, with 10 nucleotides matching TRBD1. This CDR3 comprises 15 residues. CDR1 and CDR2 from the germline V gene are SGDLS and YYNGEE. The V segment lost 0 bases and the J segment 5 bases; nucleotides outside the gene matches: 5. The CDR3: CASSVGGQGKNEQYF. The CDR3 nucleotides read TGTGCCAGCAGCGTAGGGGGACAGGGGAAAAACGAGCAGTACTTC.

This clone was counted a few times. V gene TRBV28 combines with J gene TRBJ1-5; a possible D gene is TRBD1 (6 bases). CDR1 and CDR2 from the germline V gene are MDHEN and SYDVKM. The CDR3 is 15 amino acids. Trimming removed 6 bases at V and 3 bases at J, with 15 bases between. CDR3 sequence: CASRPVGGPNQPQHF. DNA of the CDR3: TGTGCCAGCAGACCAGTCGGGGGGCCCAATCAGCCCCAGCATTTT.

A few counts support this clone. The CDR3: CASTDWLAGLADTQYF. CDR3 in DNA: TGTGCCAGTACCGACTGGCTAGCGGGATTGGCGGATACGCAGTATTTT. V gene TRBV19 combines with J gene TRBJ2-3, with 9 positions matching TRBD2. Trimming removed 7 bases from V and 6 bases from J; junction bases left unmatched: 14. This CDR3 contains 16 residues. Germline V gene sequence: CDR1 LNHDA, CDR2 SQIVND (reference sequence).

Only a few counts were recorded for this clone. The chain carries TRBV14 and TRBJ2-4, with TRBD2 identical over 9 bases. V lost 3 bases and J lost 0; bases outside the gene matches: 6. Germline lookup yields CDR1 SGHDN and CDR2 FVKESK. The CDR3 has 17 amino acids. In nucleotides, the CDR3 is TGTGCCAGCAGCCACTCCTTAGCGGGGGAAGCCAAAAACATTCAGTACTTC. Its translation is CASSHSLAGEAKNIQYF. The full variable domain, completed using reference TRBV14 and TRBJ2-4, is EAGVTQFPSHSVIEKGQTVTLRCDPISGHDNLYWYRRVMGKEIKFLLHFVKESKQDESGMPNNRFLAERTGGTYSTLKVQPAELEDSGVYFCASSHSLAGEAKNIQYFGAGTRLSVL.

The rearrangement joins TRBV9 to TRBJ2-7; TRBD1 matches at 7 bases. V was pared by 4 bases and J by 6 bases, with 10 bases of the junction left unmatched. CDR1 and CDR2 from the germline V gene are SGDLS and YYNGEE. This CDR3 is built from 14 residues. The chain's CDR3 is CASSPMTGSGEQYF. The CDR3 coding sequence is TGTGCCAGCAGCCCCATGACAGGGTCCGGCGAGCAGTACTTC.

This clone was seen a few times. This chain joins TRBV5-1 and TRBJ2-7, with a tentative D call TRBD1 (6 bases). The V and J ends lost 0 bases and 1 base respectively, with 8 bases between them. Germline V CDR1 and CDR2: SGHRS, YFSETQ. The CDR3 spans 14 residues. The CDR3 region is CASSLEQGSYEQYV. In DNA form, the CDR3 reads TGCGCCAGCAGCTTGGAACAGGGATCCTACGAGCAGTACGTC.

This chain links TRBV28 with TRBJ2-7; 8 nucleotides line up with TRBD1. In germline, CDR1 is MDHEN, CDR2 SYDVKM. Germline trimming cut 4 bases from V and 8 bases from J; bases unmatched to any gene: 13. The CDR3 runs to 15 residues. CDR3 DNA: TGTGCCAGCAGTTATGGTGGGGGACAGGTTCAACAGCAGTACGTC. This gives the protein CASSYGGGQVQQQYV.

The rearrangement joins TRBV6-6 to TRBJ1-1, with D perhaps TRBD1 (5 bases). The V gene lost 3 bases and the J gene lost 1 base, with 12 bases spanning the gap. Germline values: CDR1 MNHNY, CDR2 SVGAGI (reference sequence). The CDR3 totals 15 residues. CDR3 in DNA: TGTGCCAGCAGTTATGGAGACAGATCGAACACTGAAGCTTTCTTT. Protein sequence: CASSYGDRSNTEAFF.

The count of this clone is one. Distinct nucleotide sequences in the sample also encode this CDR3. The chain links TRBV4-1 to TRBJ2-3; D is ambiguous. CDR1 is MGHRA and CDR2 is YSYEKL in the germline V gene. Trimming shortened V by 3 bases and J by 2 bases, and 3 bases separated the two germline ends. The CDR3 consists of 12 residues. The chain's CDR3 is CASSQPTDTQYF. DNA for the CDR3: TGCGCCAGCAGCCAGCCCACAGATACGCAGTATTTT.

CDR3 loop: CSVETRTRETQYF. CDR3 DNA sequence: TGCAGCGTTGAAACCAGGACACGGGAGACCCAGTACTTC. The chain employs TRBV29-1 and TRBJ2-5, with D perhaps TRBD1 (5 bases). The CDR3 has 13 amino acids. Germline V gene lookup returns CDR1 SQVTM and CDR2 ANQGSEA. Trimming pared 2 bases from V and 5 bases from J, leaving 12 bases between.

The rearrangement links TRBV29-1 to TRBJ2-2; 12 nucleotides match TRBD1. The CDR3 spans 15 residues. CDR1 and CDR2 from the germline V gene are SQVTM and ANQGSEA. With V trimmed by 7 bases and J by 3 bases, 6 bases remained unmatched. The CDR3 DNA is TGCAGCGGAAAAGGGACAGGGGGCCACACCGGGGAGCTGTTTTTT. As protein: CSGKGTGGHTGELFF.

This clone turned up a few times. The chain recombines TRBV18 with TRBJ1-3; D gene uncertain. V was cut by 3 bases and J by 0 bases, with 9 bases left in between. Germline V lookup: CDR1 KGHSH, CDR2 LQKENI. This CDR3 spans 15 amino acids. CDR3 DNA: TGTGCCAGCTCACCGTACAAAGGCTCTGGAAACACCATATATTTT. As protein: CASSPYKGSGNTIYF.

This clone was found a few times. The chain couples TRBV27 to TRBJ2-7; 9 bases align to TRBD1. The CDR3 runs 12 residues. V dropped 8 bases and J dropped 5; count of bases not matched to a gene: 4. Germline V gives CDR1 MNHEY, CDR2 SMNVEV (reference sequence). CDR3 region: CASGDRAHEQYF. CDR3 coding DNA: TGTGCCAGCGGGGACAGGGCCCACGAGCAGTACTTC.

This chain joins TRBV5-6 and TRBJ2-7; D not certain. Per the germline V gene, CDR1 is SGHDT and CDR2 is YYEEEE. The CDR3 extends over 11 amino acids. The V end lost 2 bases, the J end lost 3 bases, and 3 bases lay between the germline ends. The CDR3 is CASSLGYEQYF. CDR3 DNA: TGTGCCAGCAGCTTAGGCTACGAGCAGTACTTC. Based on the CDR3 plus reference TRBV5-6 and TRBJ2-7, the full variable domain is DAGVTQSPTHLIKTRGQQVTLRCSPKSGHDTVSWYQQALGQGPQFIFQYYEEEERQRGNFPDRFSGHQFPNYSSELNVNALLLGDSALYLCASSLGYEQYFGPGTRLTVT.

The V gene is TRBV28, the J gene TRBJ1-5; maybe TRBD1 (5 bases). The CDR3 is 14 amino acids. The germline V and J ends were trimmed by 5 bases and 3 bases, with 11 bases remaining between them. The germline V gene encodes CDR1 MDHEN and CDR2 SYDVKM. The CDR3 DNA reads TGTGCCAGCAGTACGCAGGGCTTCAATCAGCCCCAGCATTTT. It codes for CASSTQGFNQPQHF.

The chain links TRBV7-2 to TRBJ2-3; 9 bases are shared with TRBD2. Losses at the gene ends were 1 base for V and 2 bases for J; bases not matched to a gene: 4. Per the germline V gene, CDR1 is SGHTA and CDR2 is FQGNSA. The CDR3 consists of 16 residues. This CDR3 reads CASSLGLAGYTDTQYF. CDR3 in DNA: TGTGCCAGCAGCTTAGGCCTAGCGGGGTACACAGATACGCAGTATTTT.

The chain uses TRBV2 and TRBJ1-4; D is unclear. V shed 11 bases and J shed 8 bases, with 18 bases lying between them. The CDR3 length is 13 residues. Germline loops: CDR1 SNHLY, CDR2 FYNNEI. CDR3 loop: CASQDRVGEKLFF. The CDR3 region has the DNA TGTGCCTCCCAGGACCGGGTCGGCGAAAAACTGTTTTTT.

A word on this clone: In the same sample, other DNA sequences code for this CDR3. The chain is built from TRBV28 and TRBJ2-7; TRBD1 agrees at 9 bases. V shed 5 bases, J shed 3 bases, and the junction held 2 bases outside the gene matches. CDR1 is MDHEN, CDR2 SYDVKM, per germline. The CDR3 extends over 13 amino acids. CDR3 residues: CASSPGQGYEQYV. For the CDR3, the DNA is TGTGCCAGCAGTCCGGGACAGGGCTACGAGCAGTACGTC.

This clone was picked up a small number of times. CDR3 sequence (DNA): TGTGCCAGCAGACGAGCACTGAACTCTGGAAACACCATATATTTT. Translated: CASRRALNSGNTIYF. The chain joins TRBV6-5 to TRBJ1-3; D is unresolved. The CDR3 has 15 residues. Germline lookup yields CDR1 MNHEY and CDR2 SVGAGI. Trimming pared 6 bases from V and 0 bases from J, leaving 12 bases between.

This clone has just a few counts. This chain connects TRBV25-1 to TRBJ2-3; no clear D gene. Between the trimmed V and J ends, which lost 1 base and 2 bases, there was a span of 7 bases. The CDR3 sequence is 14 residues long. Germline CDR1 and CDR2: MGHDK and SYGVNS. CDR3 residues: CASSELGITDTQYF. The CDR3 coding sequence is TGTGCCAGCAGTGAATTGGGGATCACAGATACGCAGTATTTT.

The J gene is TRBJ2-5, the V gene TRBV7-8; D is perhaps TRBD1 or TRBD2 (5 bases each). The germline gives CDR1 SGHVS, CDR2 FQNEAQ. V lost 6 bases and J lost 6, with 17 bases in between. The CDR3 extends over 14 amino acids. The chain's CDR3 is CASRPRGPTKTQYF. The CDR3, as DNA: TGTGCCAGCAGACCCCGGGGACCAACGAAGACCCAGTACTTC.

This clone was recorded a few times. The CDR3 here is CASSVDSRVAYGYTF. The CDR3 DNA follows: TGTGCCAGCAGCGTAGACAGCCGGGTGGCCTATGGCTACACCTTC. This sequence joins TRBV9 and TRBJ1-2; D gene unclear. This CDR3 spans 15 amino acids. Germline V gene lookup returns CDR1 SGDLS and CDR2 YYNGEE. V was trimmed by 0 bases and J by 4 bases, leaving 13 bases between them.

The sample holds a few counts of this clone. The gene calls are TRBV5-1 and TRBJ2-5; D perhaps matches TRBD2 (6 bases). Germline loops: CDR1 SGHRS, CDR2 YFSETQ. This CDR3 has 16 residues. V was shortened by 6 bases and J by 5 bases, with 23 bases between the two germline ends. The CDR3 region has the DNA TGCGCCAGCATCCGGAGCGCGTACGGGAGAGGGGAGACCCAGTACTTC. Amino acids: CASIRSAYGRGETQYF.

The rearrangement links TRBV11-2 to TRBJ1-1; D is undetermined. The V gene's germline CDR1 is SGHAT and CDR2 FQNNGV. The CDR3 runs to 15 residues. V lost 1 base and J 1 base, leaving 10 bases between the germline ends. CDR3 protein: CASSLVIGRNTEAFF. Written as DNA, the CDR3 is TGTGCCAGCAGCTTAGTAATCGGCAGGAACACTGAAGCTTTCTTT.

The V call is TRBV5-1, the J call TRBJ2-5; D ambiguous. The CDR3 totals 11 residues. Trimming stripped 5 bases from V and 6 bases from J, with 8 bases between. The germline gives CDR1 SGHRS, CDR2 YFSETQ. Written as DNA, the CDR3 is TGCGCCAGCAGGTCGTCCCAGACCCAGTACTTC. Translating gives CASRSSQTQYF.